These 28 T cell receptor beta chains originate from one sample sequenced in a study of early T cells in non-severe SARS-CoV-2 infection. TCRdb re-derived calls from the 5' RACE reads in MiXCR, one entry per CDR3 protein. The table has about 26,000 distinct CDR3 sequences, roughly 4.2% seen once; the top ten hold roughly 4%. What was sequenced was whole blood. The receptors here all came from an adult who was a healthcare worker with PCR-confirmed SARS-CoV-2 infection or an uninfected control (not recorded which).

The chain links TRBV5-1 to TRBJ2-4; 8 bases map to TRBD1. Trimming at V came to 2 bases and at J to 8 bases, leaving 3 bases not matched to a gene. The CDR3 is 13 amino acids. Germline loops: CDR1 SGHRS, CDR2 YFSETQ. The CDR3 is CASSFGTGYIQYF. CDR3 coding DNA: TGCGCCAGCAGCTTCGGGACAGGTTACATTCAGTACTTC. Full variable domain (missing parts from reference TRBV5-1 and TRBJ2-4): KAGVTQTPRYLIKTRGQQVTLSCSPISGHRSVSWYQQTPGQGLQFLFEYFSETQRNKGNFPGRFSGRQFSNSRSEMNVSTLELGDSALYLCASSFGTGYIQYFGAGTRLSVL.

The sample holds many counts of this clonotype. The chain carries TRBV7-6 and TRBJ2-6; possibly TRBD1 for D (6 bases). The CDR3 length is 17 residues. The ends were cut back, 5 bases at V and 0 bases at J, with 14 bases in the middle. The V gene's germline CDR1 is SGHVS and CDR2 FNYEAQ. CDR3 DNA: TGTGCCAGCAGCCAGGCAGGGGCTCTCTCTGGGGCCAACGTCCTGACTTTC. Its translation is CASSQAGALSGANVLTF.

This clonotype has a count of ten or more. The chain uses TRBV24-1 and TRBJ2-3; the D gene could be TRBD1 or TRBD2 (5 bases each). Trimming removed 1 base at V and 10 bases at J, with 11 bases between. This CDR3 comprises 13 residues. In germline, CDR1 is KGHDR, CDR2 SFDVKD. The CDR3 bases are TGTGCCACCAGTGATTTCGGAGAGGGGCCGCAGTATTTT. This sequence encodes CATSDFGEGPQYF.

This clonotype was recorded many times. The chain links TRBV12-3 or TRBV12-4 to TRBJ1-5, with 7 bases fitting TRBD1. V was pared by 5 bases and J by 4 bases, with 11 bases of the junction left unmatched. The CDR3 has 16 residues. The CDR3 protein is CASSPRAGQLNQPQHF. The CDR3 DNA is TGTGCCAGCAGTCCAAGGGCGGGACAGTTAAATCAGCCCCAGCATTTT.

At least ten counts were recorded for this clonotype. The rearrangement joins TRBV29-1 to TRBJ1-1; D call uncertain. CDR1 and CDR2 (germline): SQVTM, ANQGSEA. Trimming took 7 bases from V and 3 from J, leaving 6 bases between them. CDR3 length: 10 residues. The CDR3 DNA follows: TGCAGCGGGCAGCACACTGAAGCTTTCTTT. Translated, it gives CSGQHTEAFF.

This clonotype showed up many times. This chain links TRBV18 with TRBJ2-7, with TRBD2 matching 13 bases. The CDR3 spans 17 residues. The germline gives CDR1 KGHSH, CDR2 LQKENI. Trimming removed 1 base from V and 0 bases from J; junction bases left unmatched: 3. The CDR3 DNA is TGTGCCAGCTCACCACGACTAGCGGGGGGAAGCTCCTACGAGCAGTACTTC. This codes for CASSPRLAGGSSYEQYF. Filled out from reference TRBV18 and TRBJ2-7, the complete variable domain reads NAGVMQNPRHLVRRRGQEARLRCSPMKGHSHVYWYRQLPEEGLKFMVYLQKENIIDESGMPKERFSAEFPKEGPSILRIQQVVRGDSAAYFCASSPRLAGGSSYEQYFGPGTRLTVT.

The chain has TRBV7-3 and TRBJ2-3; no clear D. Trimming pared 2 bases from V and 4 bases from J, leaving 10 bases between. The CDR3 runs 14 residues. Germline CDR1 is SGHTA and CDR2 is FQGTGA. The CDR3 loop reads CASSLGALADTQYF. The CDR3 DNA reads TGTGCCAGCAGCTTAGGTGCATTGGCAGATACGCAGTATTTT.

This clonotype was counted once. Since a much larger clone is just one base distant, this may be a read error. The chain couples TRBV29-1 to TRBJ2-7, with D uncertain. Trimming shortened V by 4 bases and J by 4 bases, and 14 bases separated the two germline ends. CDR1 is SQVTM and CDR2 is ANQGSEA in the germline V gene. This CDR3 has 13 residues. The DNA of the CDR3 is TGCAGCGTTGTATCGTTGTATACGTACGAGCAGTACTTC. Translation gives CSVVSLYTYEQYF.

This clonotype was seen a single time. The genes are TRBV4-1 and TRBJ1-4; D gene uncertain. The CDR3 loop spans 15 amino acids. The V gene lost 0 bases and the J gene lost 4 bases, with 9 bases spanning the gap. Per germline, CDR1 MGHRA and CDR2 YSYEKL. This CDR3 reads CASSQDPRNNEKLFF. The CDR3 DNA sequence: TGCGCCAGCAGCCAAGATCCCAGGAATAATGAAAAACTGTTTTTT.

This clonotype was seen more than once but under ten times. The chain links TRBV7-2 to TRBJ1-3; D not certain. Trimming cost V 1 base and J 1 base, with 2 bases left between them. Germline CDR1 reads SGHTA; CDR2 reads FQGNSA. This CDR3 is built from 13 residues. CDR3 sequence: CASSLGSGNTIYF. DNA for the CDR3: TGTGCCAGCAGCTTAGGTTCTGGAAACACCATATATTTT.

The J gene is TRBJ2-1, the V gene TRBV18, with 9 bases identical to TRBD2. Germline lookup yields CDR1 KGHSH and CDR2 LQKENI. Trimming took 8 bases from V and 4 from J; bases not matched to a gene: 6. This CDR3 contains 14 residues. The CDR3 loop reads CASASSGIYNEQFF. CDR3 bases: TGTGCCAGCGCATCTAGCGGGATTTACAATGAGCAGTTCTTC.

This clonotype has at least ten counts. This sequence joins TRBV12-3 or TRBV12-4 and TRBJ2-1, with D perhaps TRBD1 or TRBD2 (5 bases each). V dropped 4 bases and J dropped 11 bases, with 18 bases sitting between them. The CDR3 spans 14 residues. DNA for the CDR3: TGTGCCAGCAGTTCCGGGACGAGGGCCAGGAAGCAGTTCTTC. This translates into CASSSGTRARKQFF.

This clonotype was observed many times. The V and J genes are TRBV10-3 and TRBJ1-1; possible D gene TRBD1, 5 bases. CDR3 length: 15 amino acids. Germline CDR1 ENHRY, CDR2 SYGVKD. Trimming removed 0 bases at V and 8 bases at J, with 16 bases between. The CDR3 DNA follows: TGTGCCATCAGTGAGTCTCCACTAATAACAGGAGAAGCTTTCTTT. It yields the protein CAISESPLITGEAFF.

This clonotype was detected ten times or more. V gene TRBV11-2 combines with J gene TRBJ2-1; possibly TRBD1 for D (6 bases). Trimming took 9 bases from V and 5 from J, leaving 17 bases between them. This CDR3 spans 14 amino acids. CDR1 is SGHAT and CDR2 is FQNNGV in the germline V gene. CDR3 sequence: CASSFGGADNEQFF. CDR3 DNA sequence: TGTGCCAGTTCGTTTGGGGGCGCCGACAATGAGCAGTTCTTC.

This clonotype was seen at least ten times. The chain couples TRBV11-2 to TRBJ2-7, with D unclear. Trimming stripped 7 bases from V and 4 bases from J, with 17 bases between. Germline lookup yields CDR1 SGHAT and CDR2 FQNNGV. The CDR3 is 14 amino acids. The chain's CDR3 is CASTRVSGRYEQYF. The CDR3 coding sequence is TGTGCCAGCACCCGGGTTTCAGGCCGTTACGAGCAGTACTTC. Using reference TRBV11-2 and TRBJ2-7 for the parts outside the CDR3, the full variable domain is EAGVAQSPRYKIIEKRQSVAFWCNPISGHATLYWYQQILGQGPKLLIQFQNNGVVDDSQLPKDRFSAERLKGVDSTLKIQPAKLEDSAVYLCASTRVSGRYEQYFGPGTRLTVT.

This clonotype has a count of ten or more. The V and J genes are TRBV11-2 and TRBJ2-2, with 11 bases fitting TRBD2. Germline values: CDR1 SGHAT, CDR2 FQNNGV. The CDR3 runs to 16 residues. The V and J ends lost 7 bases and 2 bases, in that order; junction bases with no gene match: 6. The CDR3 nucleotides read TGTGCCAGCAAATCTCTAGCGGGAGGAAACACCGGGGAGCTGTTTTTT. This sequence encodes CASKSLAGGNTGELFF.

This clonotype was seen a few times. As DNA, the CDR3 is TGCGCCAGCAGCTATCTAGCGGGAGCAGATACGCAGTATTTT. The encoded protein is CASSYLAGADTQYF. The chain has TRBV5-1 and TRBJ2-3; 10 nucleotides line up with TRBD2. The CDR3 consists of 14 residues. V lost 3 bases, J lost 4 bases, and 2 bases stayed unmatched. CDR1 is SGHRS and CDR2 is YFSETQ in the germline V gene.

The chain employs TRBV28 and TRBJ2-7, with 9 bases aligning to TRBD1. The germline V gene encodes CDR1 MDHEN and CDR2 SYDVKM. With V trimmed by 6 bases and J by 6 bases, 9 bases remained unmatched. This CDR3 contains 14 residues. CDR3 amino acids: CASSLTGTGPEQYF. The CDR3 DNA follows: TGTGCCAGCAGCCTGACCGGGACAGGGCCCGAGCAGTACTTC.

This clonotype was observed at least ten times. The gene calls are TRBV12-3 or TRBV12-4 and TRBJ2-1, with 9 bases identical to TRBD2. The CDR3 is made up of 19 amino acids. Losses at the gene ends were 1 base for V and 2 bases for J; bases not matched to a gene: 12. The CDR3 is CASSLGGVSGGSPYNEQFF. CDR3 in DNA: TGTGCCAGCAGTTTAGGAGGGGTTAGCGGGGGAAGCCCCTACAATGAGCAGTTCTTC.

This clonotype was detected ten times or more. The chain combines TRBV3-1 with TRBJ2-7; no clear D gene. The CDR3 has 13 residues. V was cut by 1 base and J by 2 bases, with 6 bases left in between. Germline V gives CDR1 LGHDT, CDR2 YNNKEL (reference sequence). CDR3 in DNA: TGTGCCAGCAGCCAAGGGGTCCCCTACGAGCAGTACTTC. Encoded protein: CASSQGVPYEQYF.

This clonotype appeared many times. CDR3 protein: CASSQVRGRVDEQYF. Here the CDR3 DNA reads TGCGCCAGCAGCCAAGTGAGGGGTCGCGTCGACGAGCAGTACTTC. The J gene is TRBJ2-7, the V gene TRBV4-1; D is tentatively TRBD1 or TRBD2 (5 bases each). The V gene's germline CDR1 is MGHRA and CDR2 YSYEKL. The CDR3 covers 15 residues. V was clipped by 1 base and J by 5 bases, with 15 bases between them.

This clonotype was counted many times. V is TRBV5-1 and J is TRBJ1-5, with D perhaps TRBD1 (6 bases). The CDR3 extends over 16 amino acids. Trimming stripped 4 bases from V and 6 bases from J, with 20 bases between. The germline V gene has CDR1 SGHRS and CDR2 YFSETQ. CDR3 bases: TGCGCCAGCAGCCCTGGAGGGTTACAGGGTGGTCAGCCCCAGCATTTT. As protein: CASSPGGLQGGQPQHF.

V and J are TRBV7-6 and TRBJ2-1; D gene ambiguous. The germline gives CDR1 SGHVS, CDR2 FNYEAQ. V lost 5 bases to trimming and J lost 9 bases, with 20 bases between them. The CDR3 covers 15 residues. This CDR3 is CASSTPPNGAAEQFF. CDR3 nucleotide sequence: TGTGCCAGCAGCACCCCTCCCAACGGTGCGGCTGAGCAGTTCTTC. The variable domain in full, with the rest retrieved from reference TRBV7-6 and TRBJ2-1, is GAGVSQSPRYKVTKRGQDVALRCDPISGHVSLYWYRQALGQGPEFLTYFNYEAQQDKSGLPNDRFSAERPEGSISTLTIQRTEQRDSAMYRCASSTPPNGAAEQFFGPGTRLTVL.

The chain couples TRBV7-8 to TRBJ1-5; 7 nucleotides line up with TRBD1. V shed 4 bases, J shed 0 bases, and the junction held 6 bases outside the gene matches. CDR1 and CDR2 from the germline V gene are SGHVS and FQNEAQ. The CDR3 length is 16 residues. The CDR3 is CASSSRQGSSNQPQHF. The DNA for the CDR3 is TGTGCCAGCAGCTCCCGACAGGGCTCTAGCAATCAGCCCCAGCATTTT.

This clonotype was detected ten times or more. V is TRBV2 and J is TRBJ2-7, with D possibly matching TRBD1 (5 bases). Looked up from germline, CDR1 is SNHLY and CDR2 is FYNNEI. V lost 3 bases and J 7 bases, leaving 10 bases between the germline ends. The CDR3 is 12 residues long. The CDR3 here is CASSEGPQEQYF. As DNA, the CDR3 is TGTGCCAGCAGTGAGGGGCCCCAAGAGCAGTACTTC.

The sample holds many counts of this clonotype. The chain combines TRBV20-1 with TRBJ1-1; TRBD1 matches 8 bases. V shed 3 bases, J shed 3 bases, and the junction held 9 bases outside the gene matches. CDR1 is DFQATT, CDR2 SNEGSKA, per germline (reference sequence). The CDR3 has 15 residues. Here the CDR3 reads CSASQGAGFDTEAFF. In nucleotides, the CDR3 is TGCAGTGCTAGCCAGGGGGCCGGTTTCGACACTGAAGCTTTCTTT.

This clonotype has just a few counts. This sequence joins TRBV7-6 and TRBJ1-2, with D perhaps matching TRBD1 (6 bases). Trimming removed 1 base from V and 6 bases from J, with 15 bases in between. CDR3 length equals 15 residues. CDR1 is SGHVS and CDR2 is FNYEAQ in the germline V gene. The DNA of the CDR3 is TGTGCCAGCAGCTTAGTCCCTGGGCAGGGGAATGGCTACACCTTC. This translates into CASSLVPGQGNGYTF.

At least ten counts were recorded for this clonotype. This CDR3 reads CSAKEPGMRTDTQYF. CDR3 sequence (DNA): TGCAGTGCTAAAGAGCCAGGGATGCGCACAGATACGCAGTATTTT. This chain links TRBV20-1 with TRBJ2-3, with TRBD1 as a possible D gene (5 bases). The germline V and J ends were trimmed by 4 bases and 1 base, with 15 bases remaining between them. This CDR3 contains 15 residues. Germline loops: CDR1 DFQATT, CDR2 SNEGSKA (reference sequence).